This T cell receptor beta chain was documented in a study of cytomegalovirus exposure and HLA in healthy donors listed by TCRdb under 2017. With regard to the full study: An earlier analysis of roughly 500 of the donors reported 276 Gb of sequence data and 95 million to 140 million unique TCR beta sequences obtained from some 200 million T cells. An early release that covered more than 550 HLA-typed donors contained approximately 300 gigabases of sequencing data and approximately 85 million unique TCR sequences. Of the 350 to 450 genotyped donors, roughly 76% were placed in the genetic ancestry cluster associated with self-reported Caucasian donors. The study aimed to test whether cataloging public T cell receptors could reveal signatures of past pathogen exposure. The study profiled the T cell repertoires of approximately 700 subjects by immunosequencing and related them to cytomegalovirus serostatus. Besides the first cohort of roughly 700 subjects, a separate validation cohort made up of roughly 130 different subjects was used. To predict cytomegalovirus infection status, the study combined high-throughput TCR immunosequencing, statistical association of individual TCRs with disease status, and machine learning. In a later analysis, previously published TCR beta repertoires from more than 500 donors were re-analyzed and high-resolution HLA genotyping was added so that TCR occurrence patterns could be studied. Rather than drawing on any new phenotypic data, the later analysis identified candidate immune exposures from TCR beta sequences and the way those sequences occurred across donors. An earlier analysis of approximately 500 of the donors applied high-throughput TCR beta sequencing to assess whether each TCR beta V gene segment acted as functional or pseudogenic. Alongside the repertoire data, information on donor age, sex, ethnicity and CMV serostatus was compiled. A later genetic analysis used genome-wide SNP genotypes for about 60% of the roughly 670 donors, treating that subset as a discovery cohort. All discovery cohort repertoires had been generated on a single sequencing platform. Both class I and class II loci were covered by HLA typing, at four-digit resolution. Typing coverage varied by locus: roughly 629-630 donors for A, B, C, DRB1 and DQB1; roughly 520 for DQA1; approximately 570 for DPA1; 450 to 480 for DPB1. About five DR-DQ haplotypes were handled as single units for association and clustering, since linkage in the cohort was strong. Among roughly 400 genotyped donors of the cohort, an average of approximately 240,000 unique TCR beta nucleotide sequences were sequenced per donor, about a sixth of them non-productive. Points the paper makes about the study in general: Presence/absence analyses assumed roughly uniform sequencing depth across donors, an assumption that may not hold. In both the original and validation cohorts, the classifier was reported to diagnose cytomegalovirus status with high specificity and sensitivity. Most CMV-associated TCR beta chains appeared to be HLA-restricted in a later analysis, and the HLA associations seemed to be driven largely by CMV exposure. A further reported finding was that TCR beta sequences accurately predicted the HLA-A and HLA-B alleles for most subjects in the first cohort. The only immune exposure information available for the cohort was CMV serostatus. In a later analysis, HLA-associated TCR beta chains showed more clonal expansion and lower generation probabilities than non-associated chains that were equally common. Compared with the roughly 600-donor mean, donors in an Asian-associated ancestry cluster had fewer N-insertions in productive TCRs, according to a later genetic analysis. In a later analysis, several top co-occurrence clusters were reported to appear linked to parvovirus B19, influenza, CMV and Epstein-Barr virus. In the study, some 160 TCR beta chains were listed as associated with cytomegalovirus. The sequencing pipeline was judged likely to have produced a cluster of highly shared sequence variants as a technical artifact. V-gene and J-gene trimming of TCR beta chains was associated with a missense DCLRE1C variant in a later genetic analysis, and the association was replicated in an independent cohort. Broadly in line with IMGT annotations, most TCR beta V segments showed up in productive rearrangements about 87% or about 30% of the time in an earlier analysis of a few hundred of the donors. While some public TCRs were present in many individuals, most TCR sequences turned up only very rarely across donors. Because the 87-base-pair reads could not distinguish some IMGT-functional V segments, including TRBV6-2 and TRBV6-3, those segments were excluded. Because counts were too low, some 17 rarely observed V segments, including chromosome 9 orphons, were left out of the earlier analysis of some 600 of the donors. The authors suggested that the approach could potentially be generalized to other disease states and immunological phenotypes. Assigning TCR associations to individual alleles was difficult when HLA alleles, especially DR and DQ, strongly co-occurred. This cohort had only TCR beta chains sequenced, and the lack of alpha or paired-chain data limited which features could be detected. According to a later analysis, TCR association rates differed among HLA loci, with DRB1 alleles showing the most associated TCRs and HLA-C alleles showing the fewest. Correlated functional status among segregating V segments might reflect linkage disequilibrium, but an unknown experimental factor could not be ruled out. Because HLA typing was unavailable for some donors at each locus, only the typed subset was used in association tests. In a later analysis, some 18,000 TCR beta sequences were associated with specific HLA alleles at a false discovery rate of 0.05. In vitro tests confirmed that a few of the cytomegalovirus-associated TCR beta chains recognize cytomegalovirus antigens.

On this clone itself: It has no known antigen specificity. No base quality values were provided; no much bigger clone lies one nucleotide off.

The cohort comprised some 700 healthy bone marrow donors. Cohort members were all nominally healthy when sampled, although unrecorded immune exposures were likely present. The donor tested CMV seronegative, placing the donor among the 350 or so seronegative members of the cohort. A peripheral blood sample was collected from each donor, and TCR beta sequencing was performed on peripheral blood mononuclear cells. Genomic DNA extraction from the blood cell samples was performed with the Qiagen DNeasy Blood Extraction Kit. The method behind the library was the immunoSEQ multiplex PCR assay. For the multiplex PCR, a mixture combining 60 forward primers for TCR Vbeta segments and 13 reverse primers for TCR Jbeta segments was used. The CDR3 region of rearranged TCR beta genes was amplified from genomic DNA by a multiplex PCR assay. On the Illumina HiSeq System, the amplified TCR beta libraries were sequenced as 87-base-pair reads. The original methods were these. A later analysis tallied roughly 78 million unique TCR beta chains across the 610 or so repertoires, and around 9.9 million of those chains were shared by two or more donors. A nearest-neighbor algorithm error-corrected the raw reads and collapsed the reads into unique sequences, merging closely related sequences to remove PCR and sequencing errors. CDR3 sequences were aligned to IMGT reference sequences to assign V, D and J gene segments. For a sequence to be retained, a match of at least six nucleotides was required to both a V gene segment and a J gene segment. Rearrangements were classified as productive when the CDR3 lacked stop codons and remained in frame with V and J, and all other rearrangements were classified as non-productive. CDR3 was defined by IMGT convention, running from the second conserved V-encoded cysteine to the conserved J-encoded phenylalanine. In an earlier analysis of 587 of the donors, sequences lacking an unambiguous match to a single V gene segment were excluded. An earlier analysis of fewer than 650 of the donors classified V segments as functional when productive rearrangements were above 56.7% and as segregating when the standard deviation between donors was above 5%. A statistical classification framework was built to diagnose cytomegalovirus status from the catalog of TCR beta chain sequences. In a later analysis, V and J genes were assigned by comparing TCR nucleotide sequences against IMGT/GENE-DB human TR gene sequences. The TCRdist pipeline was used in a later analysis to assign CDR3 sequences and most-parsimonious VDJ recombination scenarios. A later analysis defined each TCR beta chain by its CDR3 amino acid sequence plus V-gene family, and excluded reads lacking a unique V-gene family. As a way to deal with suspected cross-contamination and a sequencing artifact, a later analysis dropped under 600 nucleotide sequences that were highly shared and had low generation probability. In a later analysis, a clonal expansion index was calculated for each public chain from normalized within-repertoire ranks of inferred template counts. A later analysis computed generation probabilities with a VDJ recombination model fitted to out-of-frame rearrangements, and checked the results against IGoR. Hypergeometric tests were used in a later analysis to score TCR-TCR, TCR-HLA and TCR-CMV co-occurrence, with a repertoire-size bias correction applied to the TCR pairs. To estimate false discovery rates, a later analysis permuted the HLA or CMV assignments 20 times. In a later analysis, co-occurring TCRs were grouped using DBSCAN, with TCRdist sequence similarity added in when clustering inside HLA-allele-positive subsets. For co-occurrence clustering, repertoires with fewer than 30,000 or more than 120,000 public chains were excluded, along with roughly 5 repertoires with anomalous nucleotide sharing. In its TCRdb copy, this immuneACCESS table keeps in-frame sequences only and misses some clones. Where compared with another copy, unresolved V genes explain less than half of these, and the others have no known cause. V and J calls and clone size are given by that table; D and trimming were obtained from the DNA. This sample comprises 150,000 to 200,000 clones, around 79% of them detected only once. The ten top clones hold 1.6% of the sample.

The CDR1 and CDR2 encoded by the germline V gene are MDHEN and SYDVKM. From cysteine to phenylalanine, the CDR3 is 13 amino acids long. Left in the record is the CDR3 DNA by itself, 39 bases read in frame from the first base. V drops 3 bases and J drops 5 bases, leaving 8 bases in between. This receptor was identified in a woman in her fifties or sixties in good health and CMV-seronegative. The chain links TRBV28 with TRBJ1-5, with an unclear D gene assignment. Material for sequencing was PBMCs. The DNA sequence reads TGTGCCAGCAGTTTGAGCGTCTATCAGCCCCAGCATTTT. It translates as CASSLSVYQPQHF.